The rows below give T cell receptor beta chains drawn from one sample of a study of T cells in Graves' hyperthyroidism and ophthalmopathy. TCRdb passed the multiplex PCR reads through MiXCR, listing each CDR3 protein once. This sample carries approximately 420,000 distinct CDR3 sequences, more than 12% of them seen once, and the ten largest clones take less than 35%. The sample consisted of blood. The receptors stem from a woman in her thirties with Graves' hyperthyroidism. Both conserved end residues are part of each CDR3. D genes are given only for firm matches. Clone sizes are given selectively: once, few, many, or a class where the clone is expanded.

d_call	j_call	v_call	clone_size	cdr3_nt	cdr3_aa
.	TRBJ1-1	TRBV5-1	.	TGCGCCAGCAGCCAAACTCGTCTCGCAGGGGAGGCTGAAGCTTTCTTT	CASSQTRLAGEAEAFF
TRBD1	TRBJ2-3	TRBV18	many	TGTGCCAGCTCATCGAGGCAGGGGGATACAGATACGCAGTATTTT	CASSSRQGDTDTQYF
.	TRBJ1-3	TRBV18	many	TGTGCCAGCTCACCAGTACAGCCACGCTCGGGGGACACCATATATTTT	CASSPVQPRSGDTIYF
.	TRBJ2-1	TRBV27	many	TGTGCCAGCAGTTTATTAGGGTTCCCTTACAATGAGCAGTTCTTC	CASSLLGFPYNEQFF
.	TRBJ2-2	TRBV29-1	.	TGCAGCGTGGCGCCGGGAGCCCATCGAACCGGGGAGCTGTTTTTT	CSVAPGAHRTGELFF
.	TRBJ1-1	TRBV6-5	few	TGTGCCAGCAGTTACAGGCGGAGTGGCACTGAAGCTTTCTTT	CASSYRRSGTEAFF
.	TRBJ1-2	TRBV19	few	TGTGCCAGTAGGACGGGACCGCGGAACTATGGCTACACCTTC	CASRTGPRNYGYTF
.	TRBJ2-5	TRBV11-2	many	TGTGCCAGCAGCTTAGGCCGGACAGTCCAAGAGACCCAGTACTTC	CASSLGRTVQETQYF
TRBD2	TRBJ2-3	TRBV20-1	few	TGCAGTGCTGGGGCTAGCGGATGGAATACGCAGTATTTT	CSAGASGWNTQYF
.	TRBJ1-5	TRBV2	.	TGTGCCAGCAGTCAACAGGGAATCAATCAGCCCCAGCATTTT	CASSQQGINQPQHF
.	TRBJ1-4	TRBV5-1	many	TGCGCCAGCAGCTTGGGGGACCTAGAAAAACTGTTTTTT	CASSLGDLEKLFF
TRBD2	TRBJ2-7	TRBV15	many	TGTGCCACCAGCGCCACGGGACTAGCGCAAGAGGAGCAGTACTTC	CATSATGLAQEEQYF
.	TRBJ2-1	TRBV24-1	many	TGTGCCACCAGTGACTTTGGGGCCGATCAGAAAAATGAGCAGTTCTTC	CATSDFGADQKNEQFF
TRBD2	TRBJ2-3	TRBV10-1	few	TGCGCCAGCAGTGAAATGAGACTAGCGGGATCAGATACGCAGTATTTT	CASSEMRLAGSDTQYF
.	TRBJ1-5	TRBV10-3	few	TGTGCCATCGCACCCGCCAATAGCAATCAGCCCCAGCATTTT	CAIAPANSNQPQHF
TRBD2	TRBJ2-1	TRBV7-9	many	TGTGCCAGCAGCTTAGCGCTACCTAGCGGGAGGGCCGAGCAGTTCTTC	CASSLALPSGRAEQFF
.	TRBJ2-1	TRBV10-3	many	TGTGCCATCAGTGAGTCACGGGACGAGCAGTTCTTC	CAISESRDEQFF
.	TRBJ2-7	TRBV5-1	few	TGCGCCAGCAGCTTATTTGTGGGATCGGGTGAGCAGTACTTC	CASSLFVGSGEQYF
TRBD1	TRBJ2-1	TRBV5-1	.	TGCGCCAGCAGCTTGATAGGGGGCGATGAGCAGTTCTTC	CASSLIGGDEQFF
TRBD2	TRBJ2-1	TRBV27	many	TGTGCCAGCAGGACGACTAGCGGGAACAATGAGCAGTTCTTC	CASRTTSGNNEQFF
TRBD1	TRBJ1-2	TRBV12-3/TRBV12-4	many	TGTGCCAGCACCTCATGGGACAGCTATGGCTACACCTTC	CASTSWDSYGYTF
TRBD1	TRBJ2-7	TRBV6-1	few	TGTGCCAGCAGCAACCGGGACAGGGATTACGAGCAGTACTTC	CASSNRDRDYEQYF
.	TRBJ2-3	TRBV20-1	.	TGCAGTGCTAGGGTAGATACGCAGTATTTT	CSARVDTQYF
.	TRBJ1-1	TRBV29-1	.	TGCAGCGCGGTGGAGGGGCGGGCTTTCTTT	CSAVEGRAFF
.	TRBJ1-1	TRBV4-1	many	TGCGCCAGCAGCCAAGTTGCCCGGGGGGCTGGCACTGAAGCTTTCTTT	CASSQVARGAGTEAFF
TRBD1	TRBJ2-1	TRBV20-1	.	TGCAGTGCTAGGACAGGGGGAATGTACGAGCAGTTCTTC	CSARTGGMYEQFF
TRBD1	TRBJ1-5	TRBV28	many	TGTGCCAGCAGTTTAGGGACAGGGGATCAGCCCCAGCATTTT	CASSLGTGDQPQHF
.	TRBJ1-3	TRBV6-1	.	TGTGCCAGCAGTGACATAGGCCTCTCTGGAAACACCATATATTTT	CASSDIGLSGNTIYF
.	TRBJ2-5	TRBV5-8	.	TGTGCCAGCAGCTTGGATCGCTCCATAGGAAGGACCCAGTACTTC	CASSLDRSIGRTQYF
.	TRBJ2-2	TRBV28	many	TGTGCCAGCAGTTTGGCTGGTACCTACACCGGGGAGCTGTTTTTT	CASSLAGTYTGELFF
TRBD2	TRBJ2-2	TRBV7-2	.	TGTGCCAGCAGCCATAGCGGGAGGTCCACCGGGGAGCTGTTTTTT	CASSHSGRSTGELFF
.	TRBJ2-7	TRBV7-2	many	TGTGCCAGCAGCTCCCACAGGGCCCTTTCCCACGAGCAGTACTTC	CASSSHRALSHEQYF
.	TRBJ2-5	TRBV29-1	.	TGCAGCGTTGAAGCACAGGTCCGCGGAGAAGCCCAGTACTTC	CSVEAQVRGEAQYF
TRBD1	TRBJ2-1	TRBV27	few	TGTGCCAGCTCGATTTACCAGGACAGGGGAGTTGAGCAGTTCTTC	CASSIYQDRGVEQFF
TRBD1	TRBJ2-3	TRBV12-3/TRBV12-4	many	TGTGCCAGCAGTCCACAGGGGTCAGTAGGCACAGATACGCAGTATTTT	CASSPQGSVGTDTQYF
TRBD2	TRBJ2-7	TRBV9	.	TGTGCCAGCAGCGTAGCCCCTAGCGGGGAATACGAGCAGTACTTC	CASSVAPSGEYEQYF
.	TRBJ1-5	TRBV7-6	.	TGTGCCAGCAGCCCCGTACACCATCAGCCCCAGCATTTT	CASSPVHHQPQHF
.	TRBJ1-1	TRBV2	.	TGTGCCAGCAGTGAAAGGGCAGGGATGAGCACTGAAGCTTTCTTT	CASSERAGMSTEAFF
TRBD2	TRBJ2-6	TRBV9	once	TGTGCCAGCAGCGTACGGGGGGATACTGGGGCCAACGTCCTGACTTTC	CASSVRGDTGANVLTF